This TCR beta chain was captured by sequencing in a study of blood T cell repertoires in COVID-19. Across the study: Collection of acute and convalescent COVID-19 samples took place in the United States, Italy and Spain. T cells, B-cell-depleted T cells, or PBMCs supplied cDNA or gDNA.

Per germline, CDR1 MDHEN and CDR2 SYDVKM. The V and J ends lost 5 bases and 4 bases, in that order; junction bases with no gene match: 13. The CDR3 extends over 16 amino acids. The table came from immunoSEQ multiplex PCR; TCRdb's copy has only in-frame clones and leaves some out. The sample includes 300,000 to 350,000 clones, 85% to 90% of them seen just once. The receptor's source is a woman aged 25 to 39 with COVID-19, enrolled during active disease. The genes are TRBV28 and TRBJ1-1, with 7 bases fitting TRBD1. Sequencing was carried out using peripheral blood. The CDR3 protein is CASSLRQGGAGTEAFF. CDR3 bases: TGTGCCAGCAGTCTACGACAGGGTGGAGCTGGCACTGAAGCTTTCTTT.